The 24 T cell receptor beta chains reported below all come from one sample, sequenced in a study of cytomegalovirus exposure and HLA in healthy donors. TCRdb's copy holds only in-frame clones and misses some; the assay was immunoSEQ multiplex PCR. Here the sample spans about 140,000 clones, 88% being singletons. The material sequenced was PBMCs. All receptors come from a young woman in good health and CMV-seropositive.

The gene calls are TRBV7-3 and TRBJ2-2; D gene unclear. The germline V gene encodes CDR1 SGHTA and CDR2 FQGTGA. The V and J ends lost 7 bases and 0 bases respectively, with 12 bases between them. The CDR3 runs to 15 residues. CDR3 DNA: TGTGCCAGCAAAGGTTCCGGGTCGAACACCGGGGAGCTGTTTTTT. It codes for CASKGSGSNTGELFF.

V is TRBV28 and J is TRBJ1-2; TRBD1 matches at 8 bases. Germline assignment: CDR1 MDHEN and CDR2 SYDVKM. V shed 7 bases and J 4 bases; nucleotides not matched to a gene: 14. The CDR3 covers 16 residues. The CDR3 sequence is CASTPGGPAIAYGYTF. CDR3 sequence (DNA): TGTGCCAGCACTCCAGGGGGCCCGGCGATAGCCTATGGCTACACCTTC.

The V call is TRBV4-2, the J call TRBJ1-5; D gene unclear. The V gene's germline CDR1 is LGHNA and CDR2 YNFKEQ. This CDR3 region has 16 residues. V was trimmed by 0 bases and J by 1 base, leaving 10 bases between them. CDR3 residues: CASSQDVGFSNQPQHF. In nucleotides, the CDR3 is TGTGCCAGCAGCCAAGACGTCGGTTTCAGCAATCAGCCCCAGCATTTT.

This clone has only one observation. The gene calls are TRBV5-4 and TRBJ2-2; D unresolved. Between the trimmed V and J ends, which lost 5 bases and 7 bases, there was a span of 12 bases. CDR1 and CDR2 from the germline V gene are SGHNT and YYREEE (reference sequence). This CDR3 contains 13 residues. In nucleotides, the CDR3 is TGTGCCAGCAGGTCTGAAGCAATCGGGGAGCTGTTTTTT. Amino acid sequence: CASRSEAIGELFF. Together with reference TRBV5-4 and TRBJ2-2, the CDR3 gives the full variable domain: ETGVTQSPTHLIKTRGQQVTLRCSSQSGHNTVSWYQQALGQGPQFIFQYYREEENGRGNFPPRFSGLQFPNYSSELNVNALELDDSALYLCASRSEAIGELFFGEGSRLTVL.

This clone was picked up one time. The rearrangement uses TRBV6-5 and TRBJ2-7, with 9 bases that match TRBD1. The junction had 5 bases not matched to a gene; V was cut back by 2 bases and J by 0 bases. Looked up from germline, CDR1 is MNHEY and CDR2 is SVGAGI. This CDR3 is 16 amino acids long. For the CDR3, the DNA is TGTGCCAGCAGTTACACCCCGGGACAGGGCTCCTACGAGCAGTACTTC. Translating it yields CASSYTPGQGSYEQYF.

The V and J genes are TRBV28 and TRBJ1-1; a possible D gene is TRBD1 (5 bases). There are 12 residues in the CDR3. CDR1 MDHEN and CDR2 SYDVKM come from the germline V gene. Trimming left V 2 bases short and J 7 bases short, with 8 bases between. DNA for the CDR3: TGTGCCAGCAGTTTAGTGGGGGGTGAAGCTTTCTTT. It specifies CASSLVGGEAFF.

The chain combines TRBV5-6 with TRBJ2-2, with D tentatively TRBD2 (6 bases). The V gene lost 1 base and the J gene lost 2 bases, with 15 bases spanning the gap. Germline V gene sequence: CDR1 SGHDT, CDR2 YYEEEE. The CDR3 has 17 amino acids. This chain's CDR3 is CASSLLFSLANTGELFF. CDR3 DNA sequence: TGTGCCAGCAGCTTGTTATTTTCACTAGCAAACACCGGGGAGCTGTTTTTT.

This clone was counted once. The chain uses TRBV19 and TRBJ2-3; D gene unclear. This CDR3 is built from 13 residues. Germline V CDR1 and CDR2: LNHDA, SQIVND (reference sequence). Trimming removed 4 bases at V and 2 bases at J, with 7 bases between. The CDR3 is CASSTLPTDTQYF. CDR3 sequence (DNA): TGTGCCAGTAGTACACTGCCCACAGATACGCAGTATTTT. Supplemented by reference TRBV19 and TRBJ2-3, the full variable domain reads DGGITQSPKYLFRKEGQNVTLSCEQNLNHDAMYWYRQDPGQGLRLIYYSQIVNDFQKGDIAEGYSVSREKKESFPLTVTSAQKNPTAFYLCASSTLPTDTQYFGPGTRLTVL.

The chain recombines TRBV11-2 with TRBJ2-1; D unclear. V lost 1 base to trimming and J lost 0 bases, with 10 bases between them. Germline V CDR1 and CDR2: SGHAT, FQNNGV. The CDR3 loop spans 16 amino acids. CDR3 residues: CASSLGEPSSYNEQFF. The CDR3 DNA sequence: TGTGCCAGCAGCTTAGGAGAGCCGAGCTCCTACAATGAGCAGTTCTTC.

The CDR3 nucleotides read TGTGCCAGCAGCTTAGGGAGGACTAGCGGGGGCGATGAGCAGTTCTTC. Protein product: CASSLGRTSGGDEQFF. The rearrangement uses TRBV11-2 and TRBJ2-1; 13 bases fit TRBD2. Trimming took 1 base from V and 8 from J; bases not matched to a gene: 5. The CDR3 contains 16 residues. Germline loops: CDR1 SGHAT, CDR2 FQNNGV.

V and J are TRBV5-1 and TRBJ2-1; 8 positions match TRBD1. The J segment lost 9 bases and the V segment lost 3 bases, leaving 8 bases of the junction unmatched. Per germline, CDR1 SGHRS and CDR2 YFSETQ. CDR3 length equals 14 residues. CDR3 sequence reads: CASSSPDRASEQFF. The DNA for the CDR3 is TGCGCCAGCAGCTCCCCGGACAGGGCCAGTGAGCAGTTCTTC.

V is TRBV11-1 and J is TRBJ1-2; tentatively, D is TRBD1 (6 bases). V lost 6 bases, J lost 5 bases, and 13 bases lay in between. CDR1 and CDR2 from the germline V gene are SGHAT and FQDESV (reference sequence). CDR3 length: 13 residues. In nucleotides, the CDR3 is TGTGCCAGCAGTCGGCCGGGACAATATGGCTACACCTTC. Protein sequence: CASSRPGQYGYTF.

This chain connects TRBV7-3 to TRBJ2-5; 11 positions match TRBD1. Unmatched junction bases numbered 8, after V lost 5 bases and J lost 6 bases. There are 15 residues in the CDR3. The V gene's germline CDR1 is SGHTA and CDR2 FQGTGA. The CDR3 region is CASSPGQGARQTQYF. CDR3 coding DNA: TGTGCCAGCAGCCCTGGACAGGGGGCTAGGCAGACCCAGTACTTC.

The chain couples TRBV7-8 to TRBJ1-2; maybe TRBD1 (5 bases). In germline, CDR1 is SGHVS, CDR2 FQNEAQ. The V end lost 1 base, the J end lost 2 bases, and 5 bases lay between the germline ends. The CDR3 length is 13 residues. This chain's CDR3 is CASSLGQNYGYTF. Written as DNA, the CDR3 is TGTGCCAGCAGCTTAGGACAGAACTATGGCTACACCTTC.

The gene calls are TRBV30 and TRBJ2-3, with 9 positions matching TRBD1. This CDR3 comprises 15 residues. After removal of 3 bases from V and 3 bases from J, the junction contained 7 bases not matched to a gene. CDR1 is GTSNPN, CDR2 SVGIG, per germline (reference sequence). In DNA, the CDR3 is TGTGCCTGGAGCGCTACAGGGGGCATAACAGATACGCAGTATTTT. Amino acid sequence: CAWSATGGITDTQYF. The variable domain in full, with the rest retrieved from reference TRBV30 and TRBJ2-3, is SQTIHQWPATLVQPVGSPLSLECTVEGTSNPNLYWYRQAAGRGLQLLFYSVGIGQISSEVPQNLSASRPQDRQFILSSKKLLLSDSGFYLCAWSATGGITDTQYFGPGTRLTVL.

The CDR3 bases are TGTGCCATCAGTGACAGGGAGAACACCGGGGAGCTGTTTTTT. It is translated as CAISDRENTGELFF. The V call is TRBV10-3, the J call TRBJ2-2, with D perhaps matching TRBD1 (5 bases). Germline CDR1 reads ENHRY; CDR2 reads SYGVKD. The V end was cut by 3 bases, the J end by 1 base, with 6 bases between. This CDR3 contains 14 residues.

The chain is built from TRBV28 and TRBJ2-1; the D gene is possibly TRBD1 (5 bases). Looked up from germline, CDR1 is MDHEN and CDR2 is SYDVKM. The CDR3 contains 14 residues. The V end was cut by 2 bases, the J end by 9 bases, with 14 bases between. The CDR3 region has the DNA TGTGCCAGCAGTTTAGCCGCCAGGGTGGCTGAGCAGTTCTTC. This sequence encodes CASSLAARVAEQFF.

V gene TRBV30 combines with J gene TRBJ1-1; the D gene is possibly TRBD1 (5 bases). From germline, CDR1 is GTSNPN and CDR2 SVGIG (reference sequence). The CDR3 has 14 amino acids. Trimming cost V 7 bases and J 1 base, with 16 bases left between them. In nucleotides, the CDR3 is TGTGCCTTGACGTGGGCAGGGAAGAACACTGAAGCTTTCTTT. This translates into CALTWAGKNTEAFF.

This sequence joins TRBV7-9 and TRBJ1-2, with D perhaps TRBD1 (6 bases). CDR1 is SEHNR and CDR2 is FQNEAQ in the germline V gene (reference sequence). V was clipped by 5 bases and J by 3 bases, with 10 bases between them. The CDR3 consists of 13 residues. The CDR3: CASSQGRDYGYTF. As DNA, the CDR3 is TGTGCCAGCAGCCAGGGGCGTGACTATGGCTACACCTTC. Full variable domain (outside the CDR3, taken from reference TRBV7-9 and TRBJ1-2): DTGVSQNPRHKITKRGQNVTFRCDPISEHNRLYWYRQTLGQGPEFLTYFQNEAQLEKSRLLSDRFSAERPKGSFSTLEIQRTEQGDSAMYLCASSQGRDYGYTFGSGTRLTVV.

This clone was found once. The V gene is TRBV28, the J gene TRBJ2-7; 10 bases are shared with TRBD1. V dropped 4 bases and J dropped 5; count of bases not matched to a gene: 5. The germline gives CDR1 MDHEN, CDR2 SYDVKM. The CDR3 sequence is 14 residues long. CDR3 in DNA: TGTGCCAGCAGTTCCGGGACAGGGGTCCACGAGCAGTACTTC. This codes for CASSSGTGVHEQYF.

Here the CDR3 reads CASSLTSRPDSGEQFF. The CDR3 DNA follows: TGTGCCAGCAGTCTGACTAGCCGGCCGGATTCGGGTGAGCAGTTCTTC. The genes are TRBV27 and TRBJ2-1, with 7 bases identical to TRBD2. Unmatched junction bases numbered 16, after V lost 5 bases and J lost 9 bases. Germline CDR1 reads MNHEY; CDR2 reads SMNVEV (reference sequence). This CDR3 is 16 amino acids long.

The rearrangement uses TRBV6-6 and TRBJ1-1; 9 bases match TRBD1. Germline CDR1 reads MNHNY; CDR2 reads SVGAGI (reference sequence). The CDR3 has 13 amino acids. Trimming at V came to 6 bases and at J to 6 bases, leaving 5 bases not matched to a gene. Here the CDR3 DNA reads TGTGCCAGCAGCAGGGACAGGGCGGCTGAAGCTTTCTTT. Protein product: CASSRDRAAEAFF.

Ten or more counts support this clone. CDR3 protein: CASSASPGNTEAFF. CDR3 DNA: TGTGCCAGCAGTGCTTCCCCGGGGAACACTGAAGCTTTCTTT. The genes are TRBV6-4 and TRBJ1-1; D gene uncertain. V lost 4 bases to trimming and J lost 1 base, with 10 bases between them. Germline-derived CDR1 and CDR2 are MRHNA and SNTAGT. This CDR3 comprises 14 residues.

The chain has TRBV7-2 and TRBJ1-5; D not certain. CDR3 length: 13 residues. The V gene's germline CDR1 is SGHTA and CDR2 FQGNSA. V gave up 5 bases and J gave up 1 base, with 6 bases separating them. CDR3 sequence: CASSEASNQPQHF. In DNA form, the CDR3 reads TGTGCCAGCAGCGAGGCGAGCAATCAGCCCCAGCATTTT. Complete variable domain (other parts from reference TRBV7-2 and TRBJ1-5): GAGVSQSPSNKVTEKGKDVELRCDPISGHTALYWYRQSLGQGLEFLIYFQGNSAPDKSGLPSDRFSAERTGGSVSTLTIQRTQQEDSAVYLCASSEASNQPQHFGDGTRLSIL.